The entry below describes one T cell receptor (beta chain). Assay used: immunoSEQ multiplex PCR; TCRdb lists only in-frame clones, some missing. Of around 86,000 clones listed, over 80% were seen once; the top ten hold roughly 29%. These data come from a study of blood T cell repertoires in COVID-19. Trimming left V 1 base short and J 6 bases short, with 15 bases between. Germline V CDR1 and CDR2: SEHNR, FQNEAQ (reference sequence). This CDR3 has 16 amino acids. The chain is built from TRBV7-9 and TRBJ2-2; perhaps TRBD1 as D (5 bases). This TCR was sampled from an elderly woman with acute or convalescent COVID-19. The sequencing sample was made of peripheral blood. The CDR3 coding sequence is TGTGCCAGCAGCTTAGGGGTCGCAGGGCTAGCCGGGGAGCTGTTTTTT. Translated, it gives CASSLGVAGLAGELFF.